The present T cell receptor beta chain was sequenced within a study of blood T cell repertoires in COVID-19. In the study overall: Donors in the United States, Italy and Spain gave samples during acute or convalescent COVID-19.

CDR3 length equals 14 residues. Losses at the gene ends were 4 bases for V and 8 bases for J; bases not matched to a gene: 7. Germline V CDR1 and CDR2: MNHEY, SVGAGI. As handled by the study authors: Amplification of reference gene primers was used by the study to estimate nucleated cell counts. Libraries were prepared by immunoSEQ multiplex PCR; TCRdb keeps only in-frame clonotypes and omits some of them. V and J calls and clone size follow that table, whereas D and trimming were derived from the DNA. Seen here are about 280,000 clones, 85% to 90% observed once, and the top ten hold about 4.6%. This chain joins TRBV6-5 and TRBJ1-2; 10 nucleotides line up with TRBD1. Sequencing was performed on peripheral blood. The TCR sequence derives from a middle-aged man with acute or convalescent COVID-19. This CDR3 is CASSSTGGAWGYTF. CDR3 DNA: TGTGCCAGCAGTTCGACAGGGGGCGCCTGGGGCTACACCTTC.